The 25 T cell receptor beta chains below all came from one sample that was sequenced in a study of cytomegalovirus exposure and HLA in healthy donors. PCR employed 60 Vbeta and 13 Jbeta primers. Measured with immunoSEQ multiplex PCR; TCRdb has only the in-frame clones, and not every one. The sample yields about 170,000 clones, more than 80% seen once. The material sequenced was PBMCs. Every receptor here comes from a man aged 18 to 30 in good health and CMV-seronegative.

The J gene is TRBJ2-1, the V gene TRBV6-1; 7 bases are shared with TRBD2. Per germline, CDR1 MNHNS and CDR2 SASEGT. The CDR3 totals 16 residues. V lost 1 base, J lost 4 bases, and 7 bases stayed unmatched. CDR3: CASSEEASGAYNEQFF. In DNA form, the CDR3 reads TGTGCCAGCAGTGAAGAGGCTAGCGGAGCTTACAATGAGCAGTTCTTC.

The rearrangement joins TRBV7-2 to TRBJ1-5; weak D call: TRBD1 (6 bases). The CDR3 loop spans 15 amino acids. Germline assignment: CDR1 SGHTA and CDR2 FQGNSA. With 4 bases removed from V and 4 bases from J, the gap between germline ends came to 14 bases. Written as DNA, the CDR3 is TGTGCCAGCAGCTCGCGGGTAGACAGGAATCAGCCCCAGCATTTT. It translates to CASSSRVDRNQPQHF. The whole variable domain, filled in from reference TRBV7-2 and TRBJ1-5, reads GAGVSQSPSNKVTEKGKDVELRCDPISGHTALYWYRQSLGQGLEFLIYFQGNSAPDKSGLPSDRFSAERTGGSVSTLTIQRTQQEDSAVYLCASSSRVDRNQPQHFGDGTRLSIL.

V usage is TRBV29-1 and J usage is TRBJ2-7; 7 bases align to TRBD2. V shed 4 bases and J 3 bases; nucleotides not matched to a gene: 6. The CDR3 spans 13 residues. Germline CDR1 SQVTM, CDR2 ANQGSEA. This chain's CDR3 is CSVGASGNYEQYF. In DNA form, the CDR3 reads TGCAGCGTTGGGGCTAGCGGAAACTACGAGCAGTACTTC.

V is TRBV18 and J is TRBJ2-5; tentative D call: TRBD2 (7 bases). The CDR3 is 14 residues long. The germline CDR1 and CDR2 sequences are KGHSH and LQKENI. Trimming left V 0 bases short and J 5 bases short, with 10 bases between. The CDR3 reads CASSPPGGRETQYF. CDR3 coding DNA: TGTGCCAGCTCACCACCGGGGGGGCGTGAGACCCAGTACTTC.

The chain recombines TRBV11-3 with TRBJ1-3, with 7 bases matching TRBD1. Germline CDR1 SGHNT, CDR2 YENEEA. The V and J ends lost 1 base and 5 bases, in that order; junction bases with no gene match: 8. CDR3 length equals 16 residues. CDR3 sequence (DNA): TGTGCCAGCAGCTTAGGCCGGGACAGCCTGCGAAACACCATATATTTT. It is translated as CASSLGRDSLRNTIYF.

The gene calls are TRBV28 and TRBJ2-7, with a tentative D call TRBD1 (6 bases). The CDR3 loop spans 15 amino acids. CDR1 MDHEN and CDR2 SYDVKM come from the germline V gene. V lost 6 bases, J lost 3 bases, and 18 bases lay in between. The CDR3 protein is CASRPRTVGYYEQYF. The CDR3 DNA reads as TGTGCCAGCAGACCCAGGACAGTCGGATACTACGAGCAGTACTTC.

The J gene is TRBJ1-3, the V gene TRBV7-6; 8 bases are shared with TRBD1. Germline V CDR1 and CDR2: SGHVS, FNYEAQ. The CDR3 sequence is 18 residues long. V lost 1 base to trimming and J lost 4 bases; unmatched junction nucleotides: 12. The DNA for the CDR3 is TGTGCCAGCAGCTTAGACGCGGGACCCACAGGGGGGGGAAACACCATATATTTT. Translating gives CASSLDAGPTGGGNTIYF.

V gene TRBV5-6 combines with J gene TRBJ2-1, with 10 bases identical to TRBD2. The CDR3 has 17 residues. The V gene end was trimmed by 1 base and the J gene end by 6 bases; junction bases not matched to a gene: 10. The germline V gene has CDR1 SGHDT and CDR2 YYEEEE. As DNA, the CDR3 is TGTGCCAGCAGCTTGTCCGCAGCGGGAGGGCCCAGCAATGAGCAGTTCTTC. Encoded protein: CASSLSAAGGPSNEQFF.

This clone appeared many times. The chain is built from TRBV5-1 and TRBJ2-7; possibly TRBD2 for D (5 bases). The CDR3 spans 13 residues. V lost 2 bases, J lost 5 bases, and 11 bases lay in between. Germline V lookup: CDR1 SGHRS, CDR2 YFSETQ. The CDR3 bases are TGCGCCAGCAGCTTCCCGGGGTCGAACGAGCAGTACTTC. Encoded protein: CASSFPGSNEQYF.

The V call is TRBV6-5, the J call TRBJ2-1, with 7 bases matching TRBD1. V lost 6 bases, J lost 6 bases, and 5 bases stayed unmatched. The germline V gene has CDR1 MNHEY and CDR2 SVGAGI. The CDR3 length is 13 residues. Here the CDR3 reads CASSRGQINEQFF. The CDR3, as DNA: TGTGCCAGCAGCAGGGGACAGATCAATGAGCAGTTCTTC.

The V and J genes are TRBV25-1 and TRBJ2-2; TRBD1 matches at 7 bases. The CDR3 extends over 15 amino acids. Looked up from germline, CDR1 is MGHDK and CDR2 is SYGVNS. Germline trimming cut 5 bases from V and 4 bases from J; bases unmatched to any gene: 7. CDR3 amino acids: CASSPEGASTGELFF. DNA of the CDR3: TGTGCCAGCAGTCCAGAGGGGGCAAGCACCGGGGAGCTGTTTTTT.

The chain carries TRBV5-1 and TRBJ1-2; 8 bases map to TRBD1. Looked up from germline, CDR1 is SGHRS and CDR2 is YFSETQ. The J segment lost 7 bases and the V segment lost 4 bases, leaving 9 bases of the junction unmatched. The CDR3 length is 14 residues. CDR3 amino acids: CASSIPGTGGGYTF. In DNA form, the CDR3 reads TGCGCCAGCAGCATACCTGGGACAGGAGGTGGCTACACCTTC.

The J gene is TRBJ1-2, the V gene TRBV28; a weak D match, TRBD1 (5 bases). This CDR3 has 19 amino acids. Trimming took 6 bases from V and 0 from J, leaving 26 bases between them. Germline lookup yields CDR1 MDHEN and CDR2 SYDVKM. CDR3 in DNA: TGTGCCAGCAGCCAACAAGGTCTACGTGGGGCGACTTCTAACTATGGCTACACCTTC. It translates to CASSQQGLRGATSNYGYTF.

This clone was recorded a few times. The chain employs TRBV6-9 and TRBJ1-4, with 12 bases aligning to TRBD1. V lost 8 bases, J lost 1 base, and 2 bases stayed unmatched. The CDR3 consists of 15 residues. Looked up from germline, CDR1 is MNHGY and CDR2 is SVAAGI. CDR3 bases: TGTGCCAGCGGGGACAGGGGGCGAACTAATGAAAAACTGTTTTTT. Its protein product is CASGDRGRTNEKLFF.

The genes are TRBV27 and TRBJ2-2; D unclear. CDR3 size: 13 residues. Germline CDR1 MNHEY, CDR2 SMNVEV (reference sequence). V was pared by 7 bases and J by 1 base, with 7 bases between. CDR3 protein: CASISRNTGELFF. CDR3 nucleotides: TGTGCCAGCATTAGTAGGAACACCGGGGAGCTGTTTTTT.

This chain joins TRBV13 and TRBJ2-3; D might be TRBD2 (6 bases). Germline CDR1 is PRHDT and CDR2 is FYEKMQ (reference sequence). The CDR3 sequence is 15 residues long. V gave up 3 bases and J gave up 3 bases, with 13 bases separating them. This chain's CDR3 is CASSLGVGGTDTQYF. The CDR3 DNA reads TGTGCCAGCAGCTTGGGAGTGGGGGGTACAGATACGCAGTATTTT.

The chain uses TRBV29-1 and TRBJ2-1; 7 bases agree with TRBD2. Looked up from germline, CDR1 is SQVTM and CDR2 is ANQGSEA. This CDR3 has 13 amino acids. Germline trimming cut 4 bases from V and 3 bases from J; bases unmatched to any gene: 3. CDR3 loop: CSVVGGSYNEQFF. In DNA, the CDR3 is TGCAGCGTTGTGGGAGGGAGCTACAATGAGCAGTTCTTC.

The genes are TRBV7-8 and TRBJ2-3; TRBD2 matches at 13 bases. In germline, CDR1 is SGHVS, CDR2 FQNEAQ. This CDR3 spans 16 amino acids. V was clipped by 5 bases and J by 6 bases; unmatched bases: 8. The CDR3, as DNA: TGTGCCAGCAGCCCCCTAGGGACTAGCGGGGTGGATACGCAGTATTTT. It specifies CASSPLGTSGVDTQYF.

The chain couples TRBV7-3 to TRBJ2-3, with 12 nucleotides matching TRBD2. Trimming removed 5 bases from V and 4 bases from J; junction bases left unmatched: 7. The CDR3 has 16 residues. CDR1 is SGHTA, CDR2 FQGTGA, per germline. CDR3 protein: CASSARLAGEADTQYF. DNA of the CDR3: TGTGCCAGCAGCGCCAGACTAGCGGGAGAAGCAGATACGCAGTATTTT.

The chain combines TRBV7-8 with TRBJ1-2; perhaps TRBD1 as D (5 bases). The CDR3 has 11 amino acids. Deletions cut 0 bases from V and 10 bases from J, with 6 bases between. CDR1 is SGHVS, CDR2 FQNEAQ, per germline. CDR3 DNA sequence: TGTGCCAGCAGCTTAGCTGGACACTACACCTTC. As protein: CASSLAGHYTF.

The chain recombines TRBV19 with TRBJ2-7, with 7 bases fitting TRBD1. Germline CDR1 is LNHDA and CDR2 is SQIVND (reference sequence). Trimming cost V 5 bases and J 7 bases; bases outside gene matches: 11. The CDR3 spans 14 residues. Here the CDR3 DNA reads TGTGCCAGTAGTGAGGGGACAGTCCCGGAGGAGCAGTACTTC. Protein product: CASSEGTVPEEQYF.

The chain recombines TRBV29-1 with TRBJ2-4; D is possibly TRBD1 (6 bases). V lost 7 bases and J 3 bases, leaving 13 bases between the germline ends. The CDR3 is made up of 13 amino acids. The germline gives CDR1 SQVTM, CDR2 ANQGSEA. This CDR3 is CSGSGQSKNIQYF. The DNA for the CDR3 is TGCAGCGGATCAGGACAGAGCAAAAACATTCAGTACTTC. Variable domain in full (rest from reference TRBV29-1 and TRBJ2-4): SAVISQKPSRDICQRGTSLTIQCQVDSQVTMMFWYRQQPGQSLTLIATANQGSEATYESGFVIDKFPISRPNLTFSTLTVSNMSPEDSSIYLCSGSGQSKNIQYFGAGTRLSVL.

The V and J genes are TRBV9 and TRBJ1-2, with 7 bases that match TRBD1. The CDR3 sequence is 14 residues long. The V segment lost 3 bases and the J segment 1 base; nucleotides outside the gene matches: 3. Germline CDR1 and CDR2: SGDLS and YYNGEE. The CDR3 bases are TGTGCCAGCAGCGGAGACAGGGATAACTATGGCTACACCTTC. It translates to CASSGDRDNYGYTF.

This clone was detected only a few times. This chain uses TRBV5-5 with TRBJ1-1; D is uncertain. CDR3 length: 15 residues. Germline assignment: CDR1 SGHKS and CDR2 YYEKEE (reference sequence). Trimming took 2 bases from V and 1 from J, leaving 12 bases between them. CDR3 residues: CASSLGKAGNTEAFF. The CDR3, as DNA: TGTGCCAGCAGCTTAGGAAAGGCAGGGAACACTGAAGCTTTCTTT.

The chain couples TRBV28 to TRBJ1-4; D gene ambiguous. The germline CDR1 and CDR2 sequences are MDHEN and SYDVKM. The CDR3 spans 14 residues. V lost 3 bases and J lost 6, with 11 bases in between. CDR3 coding DNA: TGTGCCAGCAGTTTCGGGATTCAGGATGAAAAACTGTTTTTT. Its translation: CASSFGIQDEKLFF.